The clone carrying this TCR beta chain occurred once. The entry originates in a study of cytomegalovirus exposure and HLA in healthy donors. The PCR was carried out with 60 Vbeta primers and 13 Jbeta primers. Here immunoSEQ multiplex PCR was the method, and the copy in TCRdb shows in-frame clones only, minus some. The sample holds 55,000 to 65,000 clones, around 90% seen once. The CDR3 spans 15 residues. Trimming stripped 4 bases from V and 3 bases from J, with 18 bases between. Germline V lookup: CDR1 GTSNPN, CDR2 SVGIG (reference sequence). The rearrangement links TRBV30 to TRBJ1-2; the D gene is possibly TRBD1 (5 bases). This receptor was taken from a man in his thirties or forties in good health and CMV-seropositive. Sequencing was done on a sample of PBMCs. CDR3 region: CAWMSLDSLYYGYTF. Here the CDR3 DNA reads TGTGCCTGGATGAGTTTAGACAGCCTTTACTATGGCTACACCTTC.